The 18 T cell receptor beta chains given below trace back to one sample, sequenced in a study of CD8 T cells in ankylosing spondylitis. Their recognized antigens are unknown. The study, taken as a whole, reports: A motif in TCR beta, a set of about eight highly homologous variants, appeared characteristic of ankylosing spondylitis blood.

TCRdb ran MiXCR on the 5' RACE reads and lists one entry per CDR3 protein. This sample carries 700,000 to 1,000,000 distinct CDR3 sequences, 12% of them seen once, and the ten largest clones take less than 0.65%. Sequenced material: blood, either unsorted or a sorted T cell fraction (not recorded which). The receptors derive from a male donor with ankylosing spondylitis.

Relative to its sample, this clonotype is medium-sized (0.01 to 0.1%). The rearrangement joins TRBV10-3 to TRBJ2-1, with a weak D call TRBD2 (7 bases). Germline assignment: CDR1 ENHRY and CDR2 SYGVKD. Trimming took off 4 bases at V and 3 bases at J, with 16 bases between the two ends. The CDR3 has 16 amino acids. The CDR3 reads CAISGGGGHNYNEQFF. The CDR3 DNA sequence: TGTGCCATCAGTGGAGGCGGGGGCCATAACTACAATGAGCAGTTCTTC.

This clonotype was found many times. The chain uses TRBV29-1 and TRBJ2-3; the D gene could be TRBD1 or TRBD2 (5 bases each). This CDR3 has 16 residues. V dropped 3 bases and J dropped 0 bases, with 16 bases sitting between them. The germline V gene has CDR1 SQVTM and CDR2 ANQGSEA. Written as DNA, the CDR3 is TGCAGCGTTGAGGGGAGTAGGGGACGGAGCACAGATACGCAGTATTTT. Protein product: CSVEGSRGRSTDTQYF.

This clonotype was recorded many times. The chain links TRBV28 to TRBJ2-7; D gene ambiguous. V lost 6 bases and J 3 bases, leaving 12 bases between the germline ends. CDR3 length: 13 residues. Germline CDR1 and CDR2: MDHEN and SYDVKM. The CDR3 bases are TGTGCCAGCAGCTCCTCCCCCTTCTACGAGCAGTACTTC. Protein product: CASSSSPFYEQYF.

The CDR3 spells CSAASGTVNTEAFF. CDR3 coding DNA: TGCAGTGCGGCCTCCGGGACAGTGAACACTGAAGCTTTCTTT. The rearrangement uses TRBV20-1 and TRBJ1-1; TRBD1 agrees at 7 bases. This CDR3 region has 14 residues. J lost 0 bases, V lost 6 bases, and 7 bases had no gene match. Germline V gene sequence: CDR1 DFQATT, CDR2 SNEGSKA (reference sequence).

The sample holds many counts of this clonotype. The V call is TRBV12-3 or TRBV12-4, the J call TRBJ1-1; D unresolved. Trimming took off 6 bases at V and 10 bases at J, with 15 bases between the two ends. This CDR3 has 12 amino acids. The chain's CDR3 is CASSYFPVRAFF. DNA for the CDR3: TGTGCCAGCAGCTACTTCCCGGTTCGAGCTTTCTTT.

There are many counts of this clonotype. The CDR3 sequence is CASSVVRGTEAFF. CDR3 coding DNA: TGTGCCAGCAGCGTAGTACGGGGCACTGAAGCTTTCTTT. V and J are TRBV9 and TRBJ1-1; no clear D. From germline, CDR1 is SGDLS and CDR2 YYNGEE. With 0 bases removed from V and 4 bases from J, the gap between germline ends came to 7 bases. The CDR3 length is 13 residues. The full variable domain, with the rest looked up from reference TRBV9 and TRBJ1-1, is DSGVTQTPKHLITATGQRVTLRCSPRSGDLSVYWYQQSLDQGLQFLIQYYNGEERAKGNILERFSAQQFPDLHSELNLSSLELGDSALYFCASSVVRGTEAFFGQGTRLTVV.

DNA for the CDR3: TGTGCCAGCAGCCCCCTCTTGGGGGTAGCCAAAAACATTCAGTACTTC. Its protein is CASSPLLGVAKNIQYF. V gene TRBV12-3 or TRBV12-4 combines with J gene TRBJ2-4, with D perhaps matching TRBD1 or TRBD2 (5 bases each). The V end lost 6 bases, the J end lost 0 bases, and 15 bases lay between the germline ends. This CDR3 is built from 16 residues.

The chain carries TRBV10-3 and TRBJ2-5; 9 bases agree with TRBD1. The V and J ends lost 6 bases and 1 base, in that order; junction bases with no gene match: 3. The CDR3 consists of 14 residues. Germline V gene sequence: CDR1 ENHRY, CDR2 SYGVKD. CDR3 residues: CAIRTGGGQETQYF. CDR3 nucleotides: TGTGCCATCAGGACAGGGGGAGGCCAAGAGACCCAGTACTTC.

This clonotype was observed at least ten times. V gene TRBV20-1 combines with J gene TRBJ2-1; 13 bases fit TRBD2. This CDR3 spans 16 amino acids. The V and J ends lost 5 bases and 4 bases, in that order; junction bases with no gene match: 8. Germline CDR1 is DFQATT and CDR2 is SNEGSKA (reference sequence). CDR3 protein: CSAQGLAGIPYNEQFF. In nucleotides, the CDR3 is TGCAGTGCTCAGGGACTAGCGGGAATCCCATACAATGAGCAGTTCTTC.

This clonotype has more than one count but fewer than ten. The chain recombines TRBV5-1 with TRBJ1-5; the D gene is possibly TRBD1 (5 bases). With 1 base removed from V and 7 bases from J, the gap between germline ends came to 15 bases. Germline loops: CDR1 SGHRS, CDR2 YFSETQ. The CDR3 totals 15 residues. CDR3 amino acids: CASSLLWGPGQPQHF. As DNA, the CDR3 is TGCGCCAGCAGCTTGCTGTGGGGACCAGGACAGCCCCAGCATTTT.

This clonotype was counted between two and nine times. The chain uses TRBV24-1 and TRBJ1-2; D possibly corresponds to TRBD1 (6 bases). Trimming removed 4 bases from V and 8 bases from J, with 22 bases in between. This CDR3 spans 16 amino acids. The V gene's germline CDR1 is KGHDR and CDR2 SFDVKD. This CDR3 is CATSDPSKAGHMGYTF. DNA of the CDR3: TGTGCCACCAGTGACCCATCCAAGGCGGGACATATGGGCTACACCTTC.

This clonotype was picked up a small number of times. The rearrangement links TRBV7-2 to TRBJ2-2, with D uncertain. The CDR3 has 17 residues. V was cut by 0 bases and J by 4 bases, with 15 bases left in between. Germline values: CDR1 SGHTA, CDR2 FQGNSA. CDR3 sequence: CASSLALGFVSTGELFF. CDR3 nucleotides: TGTGCCAGCAGCTTAGCCCTTGGCTTTGTTAGCACCGGGGAGCTGTTTTTT.

This rearrangement joins TRBV9 to TRBJ1-2, with D tentatively TRBD1 (5 bases). The germline V and J ends were trimmed by 7 bases and 5 bases, with 12 bases remaining between them. This CDR3 is built from 12 residues. Germline CDR1 and CDR2: SGDLS and YYNGEE. The CDR3 spells CASRGAGYGYTF. CDR3 sequence (DNA): TGTGCCAGCCGAGGGGCTGGGTATGGCTACACCTTC. Together with reference TRBV9 and TRBJ1-2, the CDR3 gives the full variable domain: DSGVTQTPKHLITATGQRVTLRCSPRSGDLSVYWYQQSLDQGLQFLIQYYNGEERAKGNILERFSAQQFPDLHSELNLSSLELGDSALYFCASRGAGYGYTFGSGTRLTVV.

This clonotype has only a few counts. V usage is TRBV20-1 and J usage is TRBJ2-4; D unclear. This CDR3 comprises 12 residues. Germline values: CDR1 DFQATT, CDR2 SNEGSKA (reference sequence). V was cut by 6 bases and J by 7 bases, with 13 bases left in between. The CDR3 spells CSAGPHGNIQYF. The CDR3 bases are TGCAGTGCCGGGCCCCACGGGAACATTCAGTACTTC.

This clonotype was observed at least ten times. V gene TRBV20-1 combines with J gene TRBJ1-5, with no clear D. CDR1 is DFQATT and CDR2 is SNEGSKA in the germline V gene (reference sequence). V lost 3 bases and J 5 bases, leaving 11 bases between the germline ends. This CDR3 spans 13 amino acids. This chain's CDR3 is CSASQSVDQPQHF. The CDR3 DNA sequence: TGCAGTGCTAGTCAGTCGGTCGATCAGCCCCAGCATTTT.

This clonotype was counted between two and nine times. This sequence joins TRBV20-1 and TRBJ2-1; maybe TRBD1 (5 bases). CDR1 and CDR2 (germline): DFQATT, SNEGSKA (reference sequence). Between the trimmed V and J ends, which lost 3 bases and 3 bases, there was a span of 15 bases. The CDR3 spans 15 residues. The CDR3 DNA reads as TGCAGTGCTAGTGGAAGATCAGGGATCTACAATGAGCAGTTCTTC. It encodes CSASGRSGIYNEQFF.

In this sample, this clonotype turned up a few times. The genes are TRBV5-1 and TRBJ2-7; 10 bases map to TRBD1. V trimming: 3 bases; J trimming: 2 bases; junction bases outside the gene matches: 11. The germline gives CDR1 SGHRS, CDR2 YFSETQ. The CDR3 covers 17 residues. The CDR3 DNA follows: TGCGCCAGCAGCTACGCGAAACGGGACAGGGGACCCTACGAGCAGTACTTC. Protein: CASSYAKRDRGPYEQYF.

This chain links TRBV28 with TRBJ1-6, with D uncertain. This CDR3 is 18 amino acids long. The V end was cut by 5 bases, the J end by 0 bases, with 17 bases between. Looked up from germline, CDR1 is MDHEN and CDR2 is SYDVKM. The CDR3 DNA follows: TGTGCCAGCAGTGGGTACGGGTTCGACCGCTCCTATAATTCACCCCTCCACTTT. Translated: CASSGYGFDRSYNSPLHF.